The 17 T cell receptor beta chains in this list originate from one sample, sequenced in a study of regulatory T cells in long-lasting Graves disease. Libraries of TCR beta came from iRepertoire HTBI primers plus Arm-PCR of CDR3 regions. TCRdb redid the calling of the multiplex PCR reads with MiXCR, one entry per CDR3 protein. The data contain fewer than 650,000 distinct CDR3 sequences, 15% to 20% of them singletons. The sample's time point: newly diagnosed GD, antithyroid drugs for less than 3 months. PBMC-extracted RNA yielded the TCR library. These data also formed part of another study, on T cells in Graves' hyperthyroidism and ophthalmopathy.

Material: peripheral blood mononuclear cells (PBMCs), obtained at new diagnosis, from a patient treated with antithyroid drugs. The receptors come from a woman under 40 with Graves disease.

This clonotype was seen only a few times. V and J are TRBV27 and TRBJ2-1, with D possibly TRBD2 on 6 matching bases. The V end was cut by 8 bases, the J end by 8 bases, with 22 bases between. The germline V gene has CDR1 MNHEY and CDR2 SMNVEV (reference sequence). The CDR3 length is 15 residues. The CDR3 region is CASRRVEAGFHEQFF. The CDR3, as DNA: TGTGCCAGCCGTAGAGTGGAGGCGGGGTTCCATGAGCAGTTCTTC.

This clonotype was counted ten times or more. The rearrangement joins TRBV6-5 to TRBJ1-2; D is ambiguous. The CDR3 has 15 amino acids. The V and J ends lost 0 bases and 4 bases respectively, with 12 bases between them. Germline V gene data show CDR1 as MNHEY and CDR2 as SVGAGI. The CDR3 DNA reads TGTGCCAGCAGTTACTCGTCCCGGGCGGTCTATGGCTACACCTTC. Translating it yields CASSYSSRAVYGYTF.

This clonotype was seen many times. The chain links TRBV2 to TRBJ2-3; 9 bases map to TRBD1. Losses at the gene ends were 7 bases for V and 5 bases for J; bases not matched to a gene: 7. The CDR3 is made up of 14 amino acids. CDR1 and CDR2 from the germline V gene are SNHLY and FYNNEI. The CDR3 DNA reads as TGTGCCAGCAAACAGGGGGCGCAGATAGATACGCAGTATTTT. Translating gives CASKQGAQIDTQYF.

This clonotype was counted many times. This chain joins TRBV28 and TRBJ2-2, with 8 bases matching TRBD2. The CDR3 has 13 amino acids. The V gene's germline CDR1 is MDHEN and CDR2 SYDVKM. With V trimmed by 8 bases and J by 1 base, 0 bases remained unmatched. CDR3: CASLAGNTGELFF. The CDR3, as DNA: TGTGCCAGCCTAGCGGGGAACACCGGGGAGCTGTTTTTT.

This clonotype occurred many times. The chain has TRBV28 and TRBJ1-5, with 9 bases aligning to TRBD1. The germline gives CDR1 MDHEN, CDR2 SYDVKM. The CDR3 totals 18 residues. Trimming at V came to 6 bases and at J to 2 bases, leaving 14 bases not matched to a gene. CDR3 amino acids: CASRSDRGGGYGNQPQHF. DNA for the CDR3: TGTGCCAGCAGGTCGGACAGGGGCGGTGGGTATGGCAATCAGCCCCAGCATTTT.

The rearrangement joins TRBV24-1 to TRBJ2-2; a weak D match, TRBD1 (7 bases). The germline V and J ends were trimmed by 1 base and 5 bases, with 13 bases remaining between them. The germline V gene has CDR1 KGHDR and CDR2 SFDVKD. This CDR3 region has 16 residues. The CDR3 region has the DNA TGTGCCACCAGTGATTTACTTCAGGGGGGAACCGGGGAGCTGTTTTTT. The encoded protein is CATSDLLQGGTGELFF.

Remarks on this clonotype: A much larger clone sits a single nucleotide away, making a read error possible. It is likely a read error, because the conserved phenylalanine at the end of the CDR3 is missing. This sequence joins TRBV6-2 or TRBV6-3 and TRBJ2-3; maybe TRBD1 (6 bases). V was pared by 8 bases and J by 5 bases, with 14 bases between. Germline V gives CDR1 MNHEY, CDR2 SVGEGT. The CDR3 consists of 13 residues. The CDR3 DNA reads as TGTGCCAGCCTTATCCTACAGGGAGATACGCAGTATCTT. It codes for CASLILQGDTQYL.

The sample holds many counts of this clonotype. J is TRBJ1-1 and V is TRBV7-9; weak D call: TRBD1 (5 bases). Trimming left V 5 bases short and J 4 bases short, with 17 bases between. Germline CDR1 and CDR2: SEHNR and FQNEAQ (reference sequence). This CDR3 spans 15 amino acids. CDR3 coding DNA: TGTGCCAGCAGCCTAAGAGGAGAGAGGGGCACTGAAGCTTTCTTT. Protein sequence: CASSLRGERGTEAFF.

This clonotype has just a few counts. CDR3 loop: CASSQEVGPSGANVLTF. The DNA for the CDR3 is TGTGCCAGCAGCCAAGAAGTGGGGCCCTCCGGGGCCAACGTCCTGACTTTC. The chain recombines TRBV3-1 with TRBJ2-6, with D maybe TRBD1 (5 bases). Trimming left V 0 bases short and J 4 bases short, with 13 bases between. Germline V CDR1 and CDR2: LGHDT, YNNKEL (reference sequence). This CDR3 has 17 amino acids.

Here the CDR3 reads CASSNREETQYF. The CDR3 coding sequence is TGTGCCAGCAGCAACAGGGAAGAGACCCAGTACTTC. The chain is built from TRBV19 and TRBJ2-5; D is possibly TRBD1 (6 bases). V was pared by 9 bases and J by 3 bases, with 11 bases between. This CDR3 is built from 12 residues. Per the germline V gene, CDR1 is LNHDA and CDR2 is SQIVND (reference sequence).

The sample holds a few counts of this clonotype. The rearrangement links TRBV5-6 to TRBJ2-7, with 7 nucleotides matching TRBD1. The CDR3 totals 14 residues. The germline V gene has CDR1 SGHDT and CDR2 YYEEEE. V gave up 3 bases and J gave up 6 bases; unmatched junction bases: 9. The CDR3 DNA sequence: TGTGCCAGCAGCTCGAGGGGGCGTTATGGCGAGCAGTACTTC. Its translation: CASSSRGRYGEQYF.

This clonotype was counted once. The chain combines TRBV9 with TRBJ2-7, with TRBD2 matching 8 bases. The V segment lost 2 bases and the J segment 3 bases; nucleotides outside the gene matches: 4. Germline V gene data show CDR1 as SGDLS and CDR2 as YYNGEE. This CDR3 is built from 14 residues. The CDR3 DNA follows: TGTGCCAGCAGCGTGTCGGGACTAGTCTACGAGCAGTACTTC. It yields the protein CASSVSGLVYEQYF.

Here the CDR3 reads CASKRGQRNEQFF. Written as DNA, the CDR3 is TGTGCCAGTAAGCGTGGACAGCGGAATGAGCAGTTCTTC. The chain links TRBV19 to TRBJ2-1, with a tentative D call TRBD1 (6 bases). Trimming removed 7 bases from V and 7 bases from J, with 14 bases in between. The germline V gene has CDR1 LNHDA and CDR2 SQIVND (reference sequence). This CDR3 has 13 amino acids.

This clonotype has more than one count but fewer than ten. J is TRBJ2-3 and V is TRBV20-1, with TRBD1 matching 9 bases. Germline CDR1 DFQATT, CDR2 SNEGSKA (reference sequence). The length of the CDR3 is 16 residues. V trimming: 0 bases; J trimming: 1 base; junction bases outside the gene matches: 5. CDR3 sequence: CSARDTQGAGTDTQYF. The CDR3 DNA follows: TGCAGTGCTAGAGATACACAGGGGGCAGGCACAGATACGCAGTATTTT.

The gene calls are TRBV7-2 and TRBJ2-3; the D is unclear. V lost 5 bases, J lost 3 bases, and 15 bases lay in between. Looked up from germline, CDR1 is SGHTA and CDR2 is FQGNSA. This CDR3 has 15 residues. The chain's CDR3 is CASSIRLGMTDTQYF. The CDR3 DNA follows: TGTGCCAGCAGCATAAGACTGGGAATGACAGATACGCAGTATTTT.

This clonotype was recorded at least ten times. The rearrangement uses TRBV28 and TRBJ2-7; 7 nucleotides match TRBD2. V was clipped by 5 bases and J by 3 bases; unmatched bases: 4. Germline CDR1 and CDR2: MDHEN and SYDVKM. This CDR3 is 13 amino acids long. DNA for the CDR3: TGTGCCAGCAGTCACGCGGGAGTCTACGAGCAGTACTTC. Protein product: CASSHAGVYEQYF.

In this sample, this clonotype turned up a few times. The J gene is TRBJ2-5, the V gene TRBV20-1; tentative D call: TRBD2 (5 bases). The CDR3 sequence is 12 residues long. Per the germline V gene, CDR1 is DFQATT and CDR2 is SNEGSKA (reference sequence). CDR3 sequence reads: CTGRGGRETQYF. The CDR3 region has the DNA TGCACCGGACGAGGAGGCCGGGAGACCCAGTACTTC.